The sequence of this T cell receptor (beta chain) was determined in a study of T cell responses to AZD1222 COVID-19 vaccine. Study in general: Second-dose timings of about 4 or about 12 weeks were pooled. Study-level findings and limits: Baseline antibody screening turned up just six seropositive AZD1222 recipients. Clonal diversity was possibly underestimated, and white British individuals and females predominated among donors.

Produced via immunoSEQ multiplex PCR; TCRdb's table is partial and in-frame only. The sample lists about 70,000 clones; 75% to 90% were seen once. From germline, CDR1 is SQVTM and CDR2 ANQGSEA. This CDR3 has 14 residues. Trimming removed 5 bases from V and 6 bases from J; junction bases left unmatched: 11. Worth noting for this clone: The antigen is unknown.

The sample in question was peripheral blood, obtained on day 0 of AZD1222 vaccination. The chain has TRBV29-1 and TRBJ1-1; 8 positions match TRBD1. This clonotype was sampled from an adult in good health. DNA of the CDR3: TGCAGCGTTCCCCCGGGCAGGGGGCTTTCTGAAGCTTTCTTT. Protein product: CSVPPGRGLSEAFF.